This T cell receptor (beta chain) originates from a study of blood T cells in healthy people across ages. The germline V gene encodes CDR1 DFQATT and CDR2 SNEGSKA (reference sequence). The CDR3 runs 14 residues. V lost 3 bases to trimming and J lost 4 bases, with 13 bases between them. A second roughly 7 to 11 cycle PCR used barcoded and J-beta primers. From the 5' RACE reads, TCRdb called clonotypes with MiXCR, one entry per CDR3 protein. The profile shows hundreds of thousands of distinct CDR3 sequences, around 28% of them singletons. The V call is TRBV20-1, the J call TRBJ2-1, with a possible D match to TRBD2 (6 bases). The sample consisted of blood. The TCR was taken from a woman aged 80 or over in good health. The CDR3 bases are TGCAGTGCTAGCTTCGGCGGGGAATACAATGAGCAGTTCTTC. It yields the protein CSASFGGEYNEQFF.